The clone carrying this TCR beta chain was found a few times. Germline and junction disagree at one end, which may indicate a read error. The sample comes from a study of identical twins. The CDR3 contains 14 residues. TCRdb re-derived calls from the 5' RACE reads in MiXCR, one entry per CDR3 protein. The table has under 900,000 distinct CDR3 sequences, approximately 18% seen once; the top ten hold about an eighth. These data are also associated with another study on T cells expressing NK-cell markers.

Input material: PBMCs. This sequence joins TRBV12-3 or TRBV12-4 and TRBJ1-6; TRBD1 matches 7 bases. This receptor was taken from a young woman in good health. The CDR3 nucleotides are TGTGCCAGCAGGTTAGGGGGCCATAATTCACCCCTCCACTTT. It is translated as CASRLGGHNSPLHF.